The rows below give T cell receptor beta chains drawn from one sample of a study of human T cells and chemical hapten exposure. TCRdb independently ran MiXCR on the RACE reads; one entry per CDR3 protein. Of over 55,000 distinct CDR3 sequences in the sample, roughly 11% were seen once. The input for sequencing was whole blood, taken in connection with sensitization to the hapten diphenylcyclopropenone (DPC). The receptors derive from a woman aged 50 to 60 with alopecia areata. Some clones in this sample may be carry-over from other donors' samples. CDR3s include the opening cysteine and the closing phenylalanine or tryptophan. Each record gives: J gene, D gene, clone size, V gene, CDR3 protein, CDR3 DNA. D genes are given only for firm matches. A clone size is listed for some rows: how often the clone was seen (once, few, many), or a class if it is expanded.

TRBJ1-3 | - | - | TRBV12-3/TRBV12-4 | CASTIRVSGNTIYF | TGTGCCAGCACGATCCGAGTCTCTGGAAACACCATATATTTT
TRBJ2-3 | - | few | TRBV11-2 | CASSSTYFSTDTQYF | TGTGCCAGCAGCTCGACCTACTTTAGCACAGATACGCAGTATTTT
TRBJ1-1 | - | - | TRBV29-1 | CSVTANTEASF | TGCAGCGTGACAGCTAACACTGAAGCTTCCTTT
TRBJ1-4 | - | - | TRBV7-9 | CASSLQGTDEKLFF | TGTGCCAGCAGCTTACAAGGGACTGATGAAAAACTGTTTTTT
TRBJ2-5 | - | - | TRBV2 | CASTRQETQYF | TGTGCCAGCACCCGCCAAGAGACCCAGTACTTC
TRBJ1-5 | - | many | TRBV25-1 | CASSGSGSTQHF | TGTGCCAGCAGCGGAAGTGGGTCGACCCAGCATTTT
TRBJ1-3 | - | many | TRBV6-5 | CASSKDRARGNTIYF | TGTGCCAGCAGCAAGGACAGAGCTCGGGGAAACACCATATATTTT
TRBJ2-3 | - | - | TRBV29-1 | CSVEGTDTQYF | TGCAGCGTTGAAGGCACAGATACGCAGTATTTT
TRBJ1-2 | TRBD1 | few | TRBV29-1 | CSVVEGQGTYGYTF | TGCAGCGTTGTTGAGGGACAGGGGACCTATGGCTACACCTTC
TRBJ2-3 | - | - | TRBV29-1 | CSVLGARGHHPSTDTQYF | TGCAGCGTCCTGGGGGCCAGAGGGCACCATCCTAGCACAGATACGCAGTATTTT
TRBJ1-2 | - | few | TRBV12-3/TRBV12-4 | CASSAGPGYGYTF | TGTGCCAGCTCCGCTGGCCCGGGCTATGGCTACACCTTC
TRBJ1-6 | TRBD1 | many | TRBV6-6 | CASNHGTEDNSPLHF | TGTGCCAGCAACCATGGGACAGAGGATAATTCACCCCTCCACTTT
TRBJ2-1 | - | - | TRBV4-1 | CASSQLTSNNEQFF | TGCGCCAGCAGCCAATTAACCAGTAACAATGAGCAGTTCTTC
TRBJ2-1 | - | few | TRBV7-2 | CASSLGGLGEFF | TGTGCCAGCAGCTTAGGGGGCCTCGGGGAGTTCTTC
TRBJ1-6 | TRBD1 | many | TRBV28 | CASSHRGMKNSPLHF | TGTGCCAGCAGTCACAGGGGAATGAAAAATTCACCCCTCCACTTT
TRBJ2-7 | - | few | TRBV5-5 | CASSSRGSGPYEQYF | TGTGCCAGCAGCTCCCGGGGTAGCGGCCCCTACGAGCAGTACTTC
TRBJ2-1 | TRBD2 | few | TRBV7-6 | CASSLWAGGLHNEQFF | TGTGCCAGCAGCTTATGGGCGGGAGGCCTCCACAATGAGCAGTTCTTC
TRBJ2-7 | TRBD2 | few | TRBV7-2 | CASSLSGSGTNVYEQYF | TGTGCCAGCAGCTTATCCGGCTCCGGGACTAACGTCTACGAGCAGTACTTC
TRBJ1-4 | - | few | TRBV6-5 | CASSPRRGRNEKLFF | TGTGCCAGCAGCCCAAGGAGGGGTCGTAATGAAAAACTGTTTTTT
TRBJ1-1 | - | few | TRBV29-1 | CSGKEGSRMNTEAFF | TGCAGCGGCAAGGAGGGATCGAGGATGAACACTGAAGCTTTCTTT
TRBJ2-7 | - | - | TRBV29-1 | CSVELPGLNLEQYF | TGCAGCGTTGAGCTCCCGGGCCTGAACCTCGAGCAGTACTTC
TRBJ2-1 | - | many | TRBV11-2 | CASSLGRRTYSYNEQFF | TGTGCCAGCAGCTTAGGGCGGCGAACTTACTCCTACAATGAGCAGTTCTTC
TRBJ2-6 | - | - | TRBV7-2 | CASSLVVSSGANVLTF | TGTGCCAGCAGCTTAGTCGTGAGCTCTGGGGCCAACGTCCTGACTTTC
TRBJ2-1 | - | few | TRBV20-1 | CSARAAGPSVSGNEQFF | TGCAGTGCTAGAGCCGCAGGGCCGTCGGTGTCGGGCAATGAGCAGTTCTTC
TRBJ1-5 | - | many | TRBV6-5 | CASSYSPPYSNQPQHF | TGTGCCAGCAGTTATTCGCCGCCCTATAGCAATCAGCCCCAGCATTTT
TRBJ1-2 | - | few | TRBV6-2/TRBV6-3 | CATALGRIRREANNYGYTF | TGTGCCACCGCCTTGGGCCGGATACGTCGGGAGGCAAATAACTATGGCTACACCTTC
TRBJ2-6 | - | - | TRBV11-2 | CASSLGAGANVLTF | TGTGCCAGCAGCTTAGGGGCTGGGGCCAACGTCCTGACTTTC
TRBJ2-3 | - | many | TRBV18 | CANSQGSSTDTQYF | TGTGCCAATTCACAGGGCAGCAGCACAGATACGCAGTATTTT
TRBJ1-1 | TRBD1 | many | TRBV5-1 | CASSFYRGSDTEAFF | TGCGCCAGCAGCTTTTACAGGGGGTCGGACACTGAAGCTTTCTTT
TRBJ2-3 | - | few | TRBV29-1 | CSVRLGNTDTQYF | TGCAGCGTACGCTTAGGGAACACAGATACGCAGTATTTT
TRBJ2-7 | - | many | TRBV11-1 | CASKRAGSSYEQYF | TGTGCCAGCAAACGGGCTGGGTCCTCCTACGAGCAGTACTTC
TRBJ2-7 | TRBD2 | - | TRBV28 | CASSLRTSGSCEQYF | TGTGCCAGCAGTTTAAGGACTAGCGGGAGCTGTGAGCAGTACTTC
TRBJ2-7 | - | - | TRBV3-1 | CASSQFRGTYEQYF | TGTGCCAGCAGCCAATTCAGAGGTACCTACGAGCAGTACTTC
TRBJ1-5 | - | many | TRBV3-2 | CASSQGHANSNQPQHF | TGTGCCAGCAGCCAGGGACATGCTAATAGCAATCAGCCCCAGCATTTT
TRBJ2-3 | - | few | TRBV3-2 | CASSQEWGMKTDTDTQYF | TGTGCCAGCAGCCAAGAGTGGGGTATGAAGACGGACACAGATACGCAGTATTTT
TRBJ2-1 | TRBD1 | - | TRBV6-4 | CASRRDRGTYNEQFF | TGTGCCAGCAGACGCGACAGGGGGACCTACAATGAGCAGTTCTTC
TRBJ2-1 | - | few | TRBV21-1 | CASSKAERDAFRGEQFF | TGTGCCAGCAGCAAAGCGGAAAGGGACGCCTTCAGGGGTGAGCAGTTCTTC